The 26 T cell receptor beta chains given below trace back to one sample, sequenced in a study of T cell repertoires in cytomegalovirus infection. TCRdb reprocessed the reads with MiXCR, giving one entry per CDR3 protein. Of about 530,000 distinct CDR3 sequences in the sample, about 30% were seen once. Sample: PBMCs. These TCRs come from a human donor in good health (CMV status not recorded). Some clones in this sample may be carry-over from other donors' samples.

The rearrangement joins TRBV7-2 to TRBJ2-2; the D gene could be TRBD1 or TRBD2 (6 bases each). In germline, CDR1 is SGHTA, CDR2 FQGNSA. V lost 5 bases to trimming and J lost 0 bases, with 13 bases between them. CDR3 length: 16 residues. CDR3: CASSRGPMANTGELFF. The CDR3 coding sequence is TGTGCCAGCAGCCGGGGGCCAATGGCGAACACCGGGGAGCTGTTTTTT.

V and J are TRBV28 and TRBJ1-1, with D possibly matching TRBD1 (5 bases). Germline V gene lookup returns CDR1 MDHEN and CDR2 SYDVKM. V lost 6 bases to trimming and J lost 8 bases, with 22 bases between them. The CDR3 totals 15 residues. The DNA of the CDR3 is TGTGCCAGCAGGCCTGTGCGGGGCCCCGGGAGGGAAGCTTTCTTT. As protein: CASRPVRGPGREAFF. The entire variable domain, with the rest obtained from reference TRBV28 and TRBJ1-1, is as follows: DVKVTQSSRYLVKRTGEKVFLECVQDMDHENMFWYRQDPGLGLRLIYFSYDVKMKEKGDIPEGYSVSREKKERFSLILESASTNQTSMYLCASRPVRGPGREAFFGQGTRLTVV.

This clonotype came up once. The chain is built from TRBV20-1 and TRBJ2-5; D is ambiguous. V was pared by 3 bases and J by 0 bases, with 11 bases between. The CDR3 contains 14 residues. Germline values: CDR1 DFQATT, CDR2 SNEGSKA (reference sequence). The CDR3 DNA is TGCAGTGCTAGGGGCCTCCGGTACCAAGAGACCCAGTACTTC. Its translation: CSARGLRYQETQYF.

This clonotype was observed a handful of times. The chain is built from TRBV5-6 and TRBJ2-7; tentative D call: TRBD1 (5 bases). The CDR3 totals 15 residues. V shed 5 bases and J shed 2 bases, with 17 bases lying between them. From germline, CDR1 is SGHDT and CDR2 YYEEEE. CDR3 coding DNA: TGTGCCAGCAGTCGTTGGACACTGAAGACCTACGAGCAGTACTTC. This translates into CASSRWTLKTYEQYF.

In its sample, this clonotype was seen many times. The chain's CDR3 is CASRANILAGVGTGELFF. For the CDR3, the DNA is TGTGCCAGCAGGGCGAACATCCTAGCGGGAGTTGGAACCGGGGAGCTGTTTTTT. This sequence joins TRBV7-2 and TRBJ2-2, with 10 nucleotides matching TRBD2. Germline V gene sequence: CDR1 SGHTA, CDR2 FQGNSA. Unmatched junction bases numbered 15, after V lost 6 bases and J lost 5 bases. This CDR3 has 18 amino acids.

This chain connects TRBV28 to TRBJ2-1, with 8 bases lining up with TRBD1. This CDR3 region has 16 residues. From germline, CDR1 is MDHEN and CDR2 SYDVKM. Trimming cost V 11 bases and J 0 bases; bases outside gene matches: 12. The CDR3 sequence is CAGGQTGDGSYNEQFF. The CDR3, as DNA: TGTGCCGGTGGCCAGACAGGGGATGGCTCCTACAATGAGCAGTTCTTC.

A few counts support this clonotype. The chain couples TRBV29-1 to TRBJ1-2; unclear D gene. Deletions cut 0 bases from V and 0 bases from J, with 5 bases between. Germline CDR1 and CDR2: SQVTM and ANQGSEA. CDR3 length equals 13 residues. Written as DNA, the CDR3 is TGCAGCGTTGAAGACAGTGCTAACTATGGCTACACCTTC. Translated: CSVEDSANYGYTF.

V usage is TRBV11-2 and J usage is TRBJ2-1; TRBD2 aligns across 12 bases. Losses at the gene ends were 0 bases for V and 8 bases for J; bases not matched to a gene: 11. Germline V gives CDR1 SGHAT, CDR2 FQNNGV. The CDR3 covers 18 residues. The CDR3 sequence: CASSLDTAALAGGHEQFF. The CDR3 DNA sequence: TGTGCCAGCAGCTTAGATACCGCGGCGCTAGCGGGAGGGCATGAGCAGTTCTTC.

The V gene is TRBV3-1, the J gene TRBJ1-1, with no clear D. This CDR3 has 14 amino acids. V was pared by 0 bases and J by 5 bases, with 10 bases between. The germline gives CDR1 LGHDT, CDR2 YNNKEL (reference sequence). CDR3 protein: CASSQERGGTEAFF. The CDR3 DNA follows: TGTGCCAGCAGCCAAGAACGGGGTGGGACTGAAGCTTTCTTT.

This clonotype was observed a single time. This chain connects TRBV18 to TRBJ2-5; D is unresolved. V was pared by 3 bases and J by 0 bases, with 8 bases between. The CDR3 covers 14 residues. The germline gives CDR1 KGHSH, CDR2 LQKENI. The CDR3 loop is CASSPTLYQETQYF. The CDR3 DNA follows: TGTGCCAGCTCACCCACACTGTACCAAGAGACCCAGTACTTC.

This clonotype turned up a few times. The chain combines TRBV27 with TRBJ2-2; 9 nucleotides align to TRBD1. Germline assignment: CDR1 MNHEY and CDR2 SMNVEV (reference sequence). V gave up 5 bases and J gave up 5 bases; unmatched junction bases: 15. This CDR3 has 18 amino acids. The CDR3: CASSPSRNRGRITGELFF. CDR3 DNA: TGTGCCAGCAGTCCATCGCGGAACAGGGGGCGTATAACCGGGGAGCTGTTTTTT.

This chain joins TRBV14 and TRBJ2-5, with 8 bases matching TRBD2. Unmatched junction bases numbered 9, after V lost 4 bases and J lost 5 bases. This CDR3 contains 15 residues. CDR1 and CDR2 (germline): SGHDN, FVKESK. The CDR3 DNA follows: TGTGCCAGCAGCCCCGGCCGCGGGAGGATTGAGACCCAGTACTTC. Its translation: CASSPGRGRIETQYF.

This clonotype was seen a handful of times. The rearrangement uses TRBV7-4 and TRBJ1-5; tentatively, D is TRBD1 (6 bases). The CDR3 extends over 15 amino acids. The V end was cut by 6 bases, the J end by 3 bases, with 15 bases between. CDR1 is SGHVT, CDR2 SQSDAQ, per germline. The CDR3 region has the DNA TGTGCCAGCAGAAGGATACGGGACAACAATCAGCCCCAGCATTTT. The encoded protein is CASRRIRDNNQPQHF.

With regard to this clonotype: An end of the junction does not agree with germline; a read error may underlie this. The chain combines TRBV28 with TRBJ2-2; D is possibly TRBD2 (5 bases). The CDR3 has 13 amino acids. CDR1 is MDHEN, CDR2 SYDVKM, per germline. The CDR3 sequence is CASSGRNTGELSF. The CDR3 region has the DNA TGTGCCAGCAGTGGACGGAACACCGGGGAGCTGTCTTTT.

The rearrangement uses TRBV11-3 and TRBJ1-2; D perhaps matches TRBD1 (5 bases). This CDR3 spans 13 amino acids. The germline V and J ends were trimmed by 4 bases and 4 bases, with 10 bases remaining between them. Germline CDR1 is SGHNT and CDR2 is YENEEA. CDR3 region: CASSSDSFYGYTF. In DNA form, the CDR3 reads TGTGCCAGCAGCTCAGACAGTTTCTATGGCTACACCTTC.

The chain carries TRBV6-5 and TRBJ1-4; 9 bases are shared with TRBD1. The CDR3 is 16 residues long. CDR1 and CDR2 from the germline V gene are MNHEY and SVGAGI. Trimming cost V 0 bases and J 6 bases; bases outside gene matches: 5. The CDR3 loop is CASSYSNRGQDEKLFF. The CDR3 DNA reads as TGTGCCAGCAGTTACTCCAACAGGGGGCAGGATGAAAAACTGTTTTTT.

This clonotype has at least ten counts. The chain joins TRBV25-1 to TRBJ1-1; no definite D call. With 1 base removed from V and 3 bases from J, the gap between germline ends came to 9 bases. Looked up from germline, CDR1 is MGHDK and CDR2 is SYGVNS. This CDR3 has 14 residues. CDR3 amino acids: CASSEFGGYTEAFF. For the CDR3, the DNA is TGTGCCAGCAGTGAATTTGGAGGGTACACTGAAGCTTTCTTT. The variable domain in full, completed from reference TRBV25-1 and TRBJ1-1, reads EADIYQTPRYLVIGTGKKITLECSQTMGHDKMYWYQQDPGMELHLIHYSYGVNSTEKGDLSSESTVSRIRTEHFPLTLESARPSHTSQYLCASSEFGGYTEAFFGQGTRLTVV.

This clonotype appeared a single time. The gene calls are TRBV27 and TRBJ1-5; D is possibly TRBD1 (6 bases). V lost 5 bases, J lost 6 bases, and 17 bases lay in between. The CDR3 spans 15 residues. Germline lookup yields CDR1 MNHEY and CDR2 SMNVEV (reference sequence). As DNA, the CDR3 is TGTGCCAGCAGTCGGGCGGCCAGGGGCGGTCAGCCCCAGCATTTT. It codes for CASSRAARGGQPQHF.

The chain recombines TRBV7-6 with TRBJ2-1; the match to TRBD2 covers 7 bases. The V segment lost 7 bases and the J segment 0 bases; nucleotides outside the gene matches: 6. The CDR3 covers 15 residues. Per the germline V gene, CDR1 is SGHVS and CDR2 is FNYEAQ. This CDR3 is CASNDGGSSYNEQFF. The CDR3 DNA reads as TGTGCCAGCAACGACGGGGGGAGCTCCTACAATGAGCAGTTCTTC.

This chain joins TRBV12-3 or TRBV12-4 and TRBJ2-7; 8 positions agree with TRBD1. V was clipped by 3 bases and J by 0 bases; unmatched bases: 7. The CDR3 sequence is 16 residues long. In DNA form, the CDR3 reads TGTGCCAGCAGTTTTGGGGGACAGGCGAGCTCCTACGAGCAGTACTTC. Its translation: CASSFGGQASSYEQYF.

The chain has TRBV6-8 and TRBJ1-5, with a weak D call TRBD1 (5 bases). This CDR3 comprises 13 residues. Germline CDR1 and CDR2: MNHGY and SAAAGT. V was trimmed by 3 bases and J by 10 bases, leaving 13 bases between them. The CDR3 DNA sequence: TGTGCCAGCAGTTATTCCCCTAGGGGCCCCCAGCATTTT. Amino acid sequence: CASSYSPRGPQHF.

V gene TRBV10-3 combines with J gene TRBJ2-7; unclear D gene. With 0 bases removed from V and 6 bases from J, the gap between germline ends came to 12 bases. From germline, CDR1 is ENHRY and CDR2 SYGVKD. The CDR3 spans 14 residues. The chain's CDR3 is CAISESRQKSEQYV. CDR3 nucleotides: TGTGCCATCAGTGAGTCGAGGCAGAAATCCGAGCAGTACGTC.

The J gene is TRBJ1-2, the V gene TRBV30; TRBD1 aligns across 8 bases. The germline V gene has CDR1 GTSNPN and CDR2 SVGIG (reference sequence). The V and J ends lost 2 bases and 1 base, in that order; junction bases with no gene match: 12. The CDR3 totals 17 residues. This CDR3 reads CAWSLTGAYSFNYGYTF. For the CDR3, the DNA is TGTGCCTGGAGTCTGACAGGGGCCTATTCCTTTAACTATGGCTACACCTTC. The full variable domain, rest sourced from reference TRBV30 and TRBJ1-2, is SQTIHQWPATLVQPVGSPLSLECTVEGTSNPNLYWYRQAAGRGLQLLFYSVGIGQISSEVPQNLSASRPQDRQFILSSKKLLLSDSGFYLCAWSLTGAYSFNYGYTFGSGTRLTVV.

V is TRBV30 and J is TRBJ2-7, with D possibly TRBD1 on 6 matching bases. V shed 2 bases and J shed 0 bases, with 14 bases lying between them. The CDR3 runs 15 residues. CDR1 and CDR2 (germline): GTSNPN, SVGIG (reference sequence). The CDR3 spells CAWSPRTALSYEQYF. Written as DNA, the CDR3 is TGTGCCTGGAGTCCCCGGACAGCGCTCTCCTACGAGCAGTACTTC.

The V and J genes are TRBV27 and TRBJ1-1; 8 positions agree with TRBD1. CDR3 length equals 13 residues. CDR1 and CDR2 (germline): MNHEY, SMNVEV (reference sequence). J gave up 4 bases and V 4 bases, and 2 bases lay outside the gene matches. This CDR3 reads CASSYRGSTEAFF. The DNA for the CDR3 is TGTGCCAGCAGTTACAGGGGGAGCACTGAAGCTTTCTTT.

This clonotype came up a few times. The rearrangement joins TRBV7-9 to TRBJ2-7; no reliable D call. V lost 2 bases and J lost 3, with 8 bases in between. CDR1 is SEHNR, CDR2 FQNEAQ, per germline (reference sequence). This CDR3 region has 13 residues. CDR3 bases: TGTGCCAGCAGCTTATCAGAAGACTACGAGCAGTACTTC. It is translated as CASSLSEDYEQYF. The full variable domain, in which reference TRBV7-9 and TRBJ2-7 provide the parts outside the CDR3, is DTGVSQNPRHKITKRGQNVTFRCDPISEHNRLYWYRQTLGQGPEFLTYFQNEAQLEKSRLLSDRFSAERPKGSFSTLEIQRTEQGDSAMYLCASSLSEDYEQYFGPGTRLTVT.